The clone carrying this T cell receptor (beta chain) was counted at least ten times. V was cut by 5 bases and J by 2 bases, with 9 bases left in between. The CDR3 runs to 14 residues. The data stem from a study of CD8 T cells in ankylosing spondylitis. MiXCR was run by TCRdb on the 5' RACE reads, yielding one entry per CDR3 protein. The sample carries about 360,000 distinct CDR3 sequences, about 15% recorded once. This TCR was recovered from a male donor with ankylosing spondylitis or in good health (not recorded which). The rearrangement links TRBV12-3 or TRBV12-4 to TRBJ2-2; D is perhaps TRBD1 (5 bases). The sample comprised blood, either unsorted or a sorted T cell fraction (not recorded which). CDR3 DNA: TGTGCCAGCAGTCCAGGGATAAACACCGGGGAGCTGTTTTTT. Translation: CASSPGINTGELFF.